Each of the 17 T cell receptor beta chains below was sequenced from the same sample in a study of T cell responses to AZD1222 COVID-19 vaccine. Generated by immunoSEQ multiplex PCR, the TCRdb table keeps only in-frame clones and is missing some. This sample carries around 140,000 clones, about nine tenths of them seen once, and the ten largest clones take 5% to 6.5%. Sequencing was performed on peripheral blood, taken on day 0 of AZD1222 vaccination. The receptors come from an adult in good health.

This chain links TRBV10-3 with TRBJ2-3, with 10 bases that match TRBD2. J lost 2 bases, V lost 5 bases, and 4 bases had no gene match. This CDR3 has 15 residues. Germline V lookup: CDR1 ENHRY, CDR2 SYGVKD. In nucleotides, the CDR3 is TGTGCCATCAGTCTTAGCGGGGGGAACACAGATACGCAGTATTTT. Translation gives CAISLSGGNTDTQYF.

This clone is a singleton in its sample. This chain joins TRBV12-3 or TRBV12-4 and TRBJ2-7; 7 nucleotides match TRBD1. This CDR3 spans 13 amino acids. After removal of 9 bases from V and 7 bases from J, the junction contained 12 bases not matched to a gene. CDR3 amino acids: CASGEQGSVEQYF. DNA for the CDR3: TGTGCCAGTGGGGAACAGGGGTCTGTGGAGCAGTACTTC.

The rearrangement uses TRBV5-4 and TRBJ2-3; tentative D call: TRBD2 (6 bases). This CDR3 has 17 residues. The V end was cut by 0 bases, the J end by 0 bases, with 14 bases between. Germline CDR1 is SGHNT and CDR2 is YYREEE (reference sequence). CDR3 nucleotides: TGTGCCAGCAGCTTGGATGTCGGGACTCCCAGCACAGATACGCAGTATTTT. Encoded protein: CASSLDVGTPSTDTQYF.

The chain combines TRBV19 with TRBJ1-6; D perhaps matches TRBD1 (5 bases). The germline V gene has CDR1 LNHDA and CDR2 SQIVND (reference sequence). This CDR3 is 14 amino acids long. V was cut by 5 bases and J by 5 bases, with 10 bases left in between. In DNA, the CDR3 is TGTGCCAGTAGTCGCACCAGGGATAATTCACCCCTCCACTTT. It codes for CASSRTRDNSPLHF.

This chain joins TRBV7-3 and TRBJ1-1; tentatively, D is TRBD1 (5 bases). Trimming removed 5 bases from V and 4 bases from J, with 14 bases in between. This CDR3 region has 14 residues. In germline, CDR1 is SGHTA, CDR2 FQGTGA. CDR3 region: CASSPLGGGTEAFF. Here the CDR3 DNA reads TGTGCCAGCAGCCCCCTGGGGGGGGGCACTGAAGCTTTCTTT.

The V gene is TRBV4-3, the J gene TRBJ1-1; 11 bases match TRBD1. This CDR3 region has 15 residues. Germline values: CDR1 LGHNA, CDR2 YSLEER. Trimming took 2 bases from V and 5 from J; bases not matched to a gene: 4. The CDR3 DNA is TGCGCCAGCAGCCAACTCCGGGACAGGGGGACTGAAGCTTTCTTT. Its protein is CASSQLRDRGTEAFF.

This clone has just one count. The V and J genes are TRBV6-1 and TRBJ1-1; unclear D gene. CDR1 MNHNS and CDR2 SASEGT come from the germline V gene. V gave up 2 bases and J gave up 9 bases, with 13 bases separating them. This CDR3 is built from 13 residues. The CDR3 here is CASSESGPRQAFF. The CDR3 DNA reads TGTGCCAGCAGTGAATCAGGACCACGGCAAGCTTTCTTT.

This sequence joins TRBV6-5 and TRBJ2-7; D uncertain. This CDR3 region has 14 residues. Trimming stripped 2 bases from V and 0 bases from J, with 8 bases between. Germline V lookup: CDR1 MNHEY, CDR2 SVGAGI. The CDR3 sequence is CASSYGPSSYEQYF. The CDR3 nucleotides read TGTGCCAGCAGTTACGGGCCTAGCTCCTACGAGCAGTACTTC.

The CDR3 sequence: CASSPGRAGGTEAFF. The CDR3 bases are TGTGCCAGCAGCCCGGGACGGGCGGGAGGCACTGAAGCTTTCTTT. V is TRBV3-1 (or the pseudogene TRBV3-2) and J is TRBJ1-1; D possibly corresponds to TRBD1 (5 bases). Trimming cost V 4 bases and J 4 bases, with 16 bases left between them. The CDR3 is 15 amino acids. CDR1 is LGHDT and CDR2 is YNNKEL in the germline V gene (reference sequence).

The rearrangement links TRBV5-4 to TRBJ2-5, with D perhaps matching TRBD2 (5 bases). Germline CDR1 reads SGHNT; CDR2 reads YYREEE (reference sequence). The CDR3 contains 14 residues. The ends were cut back, 1 base at V and 5 bases at J, with 12 bases in the middle. The CDR3, as DNA: TGTGCCAGCAGCTTGAATACGGGCGGGGAGACCCAGTACTTC. Its protein product is CASSLNTGGETQYF.

The sample holds a few counts of this clone. The genes are TRBV7-2 and TRBJ1-2; perhaps TRBD1 as D (6 bases). Trimming took off 3 bases at V and 5 bases at J, with 16 bases between the two ends. CDR1 is SGHTA, CDR2 FQGNSA, per germline. This CDR3 is 15 amino acids long. This CDR3 reads CASSLSAGTHYGYTF. The CDR3 DNA reads TGTGCCAGCAGCTTGTCCGCCGGGACACATTATGGCTACACCTTC.

V usage is TRBV28 and J usage is TRBJ1-1; no firm D call. This CDR3 region has 12 residues. V shed 5 bases and J shed 5 bases, with 9 bases lying between them. The germline V gene encodes CDR1 MDHEN and CDR2 SYDVKM. The CDR3 region has the DNA TGTGCCAGCAGTCGCGGGAAGACTGAAGCTTTCTTT. It translates to CASSRGKTEAFF.

The chain couples TRBV3-1 (or the pseudogene TRBV3-2) to TRBJ1-6; D remains ambiguous. Germline V gives CDR1 LGHDT, CDR2 YNNKEL (reference sequence). The ends were cut back, 4 bases at V and 9 bases at J, with 7 bases in the middle. The CDR3 is 12 residues long. The CDR3 here is CASSRVGSPLHF. CDR3 in DNA: TGTGCCAGCAGCCGCGTAGGTTCACCCCTCCACTTT.

The chain uses TRBV5-6 and TRBJ2-4, with D possibly matching TRBD1 (6 bases). This CDR3 has 16 amino acids. CDR1 SGHDT and CDR2 YYEEEE come from the germline V gene. Trimming took off 3 bases at V and 1 base at J, with 14 bases between the two ends. The CDR3 DNA sequence: TGTGCCAGCAGCTCTACAGGGACGGCGGCCAAAAACATTCAGTACTTC. This gives the protein CASSSTGTAAKNIQYF.

The V call is TRBV3-1 (or the pseudogene TRBV3-2), the J call TRBJ1-2; 11 nucleotides line up with TRBD1. In germline, CDR1 is LGHDT, CDR2 YNNKEL (reference sequence). V was clipped by 5 bases and J by 4 bases; unmatched bases: 0. CDR3 length equals 13 residues. CDR3 loop: CASSGTGGYGYTF. CDR3 nucleotides: TGTGCCAGCAGCGGGACAGGGGGCTATGGCTACACCTTC.

This clone appeared a few times. The same CDR3 is also encoded by other DNA sequences in this sample. The chain couples TRBV5-6 to TRBJ1-6, with no clear D. This CDR3 is 15 amino acids long. Germline values: CDR1 SGHDT, CDR2 YYEEEE. The ends were cut back, 4 bases at V and 2 bases at J, with 10 bases in the middle. For the CDR3, the DNA is TGTGCCAGCAGCCCCGACGGTGCCTATAATTCACCCCTCCACTTT. Encoded protein: CASSPDGAYNSPLHF.

V gene TRBV5-1 combines with J gene TRBJ2-5, with 7 positions matching TRBD2. Germline V gene lookup returns CDR1 SGHRS and CDR2 YFSETQ. V gave up 4 bases and J gave up 5 bases; unmatched junction bases: 11. This CDR3 has 15 residues. The CDR3 region has the DNA TGCGCCAGCAGCCGGACTAGTCACAGTGGGGAGACCCAGTACTTC. This gives the protein CASSRTSHSGETQYF. Full variable domain (rest looked up from reference TRBV5-1 and TRBJ2-5): KAGVTQTPRYLIKTRGQQVTLSCSPISGHRSVSWYQQTPGQGLQFLFEYFSETQRNKGNFPGRFSGRQFSNSRSEMNVSTLELGDSALYLCASSRTSHSGETQYFGPGTRLLVL.